This T cell receptor (beta chain) was identified in a study of post-analysis software for immune sequencing data. Study-wide points: Patients used a handful of TRBV segments, including TRBV5-6, TRBV5-1 and TRBV20-1, more often than controls. Versus controls, multiple sclerosis patients showed significantly lower diversity (normalized Chao1).

This clonotype was recorded only once. Its antigen is undetermined. Germline trimming cut 2 bases from V and 0 bases from J; bases unmatched to any gene: 2. This CDR3 comprises 15 residues. CDR1 and CDR2 from the germline V gene are MNHNS and SASEGT. Unique molecular identifiers had been added to the TCR beta cDNA libraries. MiXCR was run by TCRdb on the PCR reads, yielding one entry per CDR3 protein. The data contain about half a million distinct CDR3 sequences, around 31% of them singletons. The clonotype originates from a girl aged 2-17 years with multiple sclerosis. The chain combines TRBV6-1 with TRBJ2-3; TRBD1 aligns across 7 bases. The sequenced sample was blood. CDR3 nucleotides: TGTGCCAGCAGTGAACAGGGGGAGAGCACAGATACGCAGTATTTT. Residues: CASSEQGESTDTQYF.